The 7 T cell receptor beta chains below were found in one sample sequenced in a study of beta chain features in type 1 diabetes. Points from the study as a whole: TCRB CDR3s from Type 1 diabetes patients were moderately but significantly shorter in all four CD4+ subsets.

What these receptors recognize is not known. As every portion of the isolated RNA was reverse transcribed, the sequencing read expressed TCRB transcripts. The data were produced by immunoSEQ multiplex PCR, yet TCRdb's version contains in-frame clones alone and is incomplete. Of around 14,000 clones listed, approximately 64% are singletons. The sample taken for sequencing was stem cell memory CD4+ T cells from blood. These receptors all come from a woman between 18 and 29 years old with type 1 diabetes.

V is TRBV30 and J is TRBJ2-3; possibly TRBD1 for D (6 bases). CDR3 length equals 15 residues. V shed 2 bases and J shed 0 bases, with 12 bases lying between them. Germline V lookup: CDR1 GTSNPN, CDR2 SVGIG (reference sequence). In DNA form, the CDR3 reads TGTGCCTGGAGTAAAGGGACACCTAGCACAGATACGCAGTATTTT. Translation gives CAWSKGTPSTDTQYF.

This chain links TRBV27 with TRBJ1-3; no reliable D call. CDR1 is MNHEY and CDR2 is SMNVEV in the germline V gene (reference sequence). This CDR3 spans 13 amino acids. With 4 bases removed from V and 1 base from J, the gap between germline ends came to 5 bases. The CDR3 nucleotides read TGTGCCAGCAGTTCATTTTCTGGAAACACCATATATTTT. Protein product: CASSSFSGNTIYF.

The chain uses TRBV4-1 and TRBJ1-2, with no clear D. Trimming stripped 0 bases from V and 5 bases from J, with 13 bases between. Germline V gene lookup returns CDR1 MGHRA and CDR2 YSYEKL. The CDR3 is 15 residues long. The CDR3 sequence: CASSQEASVWYGYTF. As DNA, the CDR3 is TGCGCCAGCAGCCAAGAAGCCTCCGTGTGGTATGGCTACACCTTC.

The J gene is TRBJ1-5, the V gene TRBV19; no definite D call. Germline V gene lookup returns CDR1 LNHDA and CDR2 SQIVND (reference sequence). This CDR3 comprises 15 residues. The V end was cut by 9 bases, the J end by 1 base, with 16 bases between. In DNA form, the CDR3 reads TGTGCCAGCCACTCGGCGCGGATCAGCAATCAGCCCCAGCATTTT. Translation gives CASHSARISNQPQHF.

This clone came up once. The V call is TRBV9, the J call TRBJ2-2, with 8 bases identical to TRBD2. The V and J ends lost 0 bases and 2 bases, in that order; junction bases with no gene match: 12. The CDR3 has 19 amino acids. The germline CDR1 and CDR2 sequences are SGDLS and YYNGEE. The CDR3 loop reads CASSVVPPWRGANTGELFF. DNA of the CDR3: TGTGCCAGCAGCGTAGTCCCCCCGTGGCGGGGGGCCAACACCGGGGAGCTGTTTTTT.

This clone came up a few times. The V call is TRBV7-8, the J call TRBJ2-7; a weak D match, TRBD1 (6 bases). The CDR3 is made up of 14 amino acids. Trimming pared 0 bases from V and 4 bases from J, leaving 10 bases between. CDR1 and CDR2 from the germline V gene are SGHVS and FQNEAQ. CDR3 in DNA: TGTGCCAGCAGCTTAGCCAGGGACAAGTACGAGCAGTACTTC. Protein sequence: CASSLARDKYEQYF.

The chain is built from TRBV7-9 and TRBJ1-5; 9 bases are shared with TRBD1. This CDR3 has 15 amino acids. In germline, CDR1 is SEHNR, CDR2 FQNEAQ (reference sequence). V shed 5 bases and J 5 bases; nucleotides not matched to a gene: 7. The CDR3: CASSTGTGLYQPQHF. CDR3 in DNA: TGTGCCAGCAGCACCGGGACAGGGCTTTATCAGCCCCAGCATTTT.